This T cell receptor beta chain was identified in a study of blood T cells in healthy people across ages. Notes on the study in general: What prevented conclusive comparison of naive and antigen-experienced cells was that PBMCs were unsorted.

Notes on this clonotype: The antigen remains unidentified.

Each donor was a healthy Caucasian individual from Russia, aged roughly 6 to 100. Germline CDR1 and CDR2: DFQATT and SNEGSKA (reference sequence). V was pared by 3 bases and J by 2 bases, with 7 bases of the junction left unmatched. CDR3 length equals 15 residues. Using a J-beta primer mix together with a sample-barcoded 5' primer, a second PCR was run for roughly 7 to 11 cycles. TCRdb recomputed calls from the 5' RACE reads with MiXCR, one row per CDR3 protein. The sample holds fewer than 1,200,000 distinct CDR3 sequences, approximately 25% seen once. Separately, the same data were catalogued under a study of T cells of mothers and their children. That paper states: Each child gave approximately 2.8 million TCR beta CDR3 reads (each mother, over 8 million). Thymic selection shapes TCR recombination output similarly in related and unrelated pairs.

The sequence was collected from a girl aged 2-10 years in good health. The rearrangement uses TRBV20-1 and TRBJ2-5; TRBD2 matches 9 bases. Sequencing input: blood. Here the CDR3 reads CSARAGTSLQETQYF. DNA of the CDR3: TGCAGTGCTAGGGCCGGGACTAGCCTTCAAGAGACCCAGTACTTC.